These 3 T cell receptor beta chains came from one sample sequenced in a study of blood T cells in healthy people across ages. A second PCR, run for roughly 7 to 11 cycles, used a sample-barcoded 5' primer plus a J-beta primer mix. TCRdb itself ran the 5' RACE reads through MiXCR, one entry per CDR3 protein. The sample lists about 540,000 distinct CDR3 sequences, around 24% occurring once. These data were also filed under a second study, of T cells of mothers and their children.

Sequencing was carried out using blood. The receptors were sampled from a boy younger than 18 in good health.

This chain links TRBV28 with TRBJ1-5; D is perhaps TRBD1 (6 bases). Germline V gene lookup returns CDR1 MDHEN and CDR2 SYDVKM. This CDR3 has 16 residues. V lost 2 bases to trimming and J lost 3 bases, with 14 bases between them. The CDR3 sequence is CASSLPYHRVNQPQHF. The CDR3, as DNA: TGTGCCAGCAGTTTACCCTATCACAGGGTCAATCAGCCCCAGCATTTT.

The chain combines TRBV29-1 with TRBJ2-3; no reliable D call. CDR3 size: 12 residues. Per the germline V gene, CDR1 is SQVTM and CDR2 is ANQGSEA. The CDR3 coding sequence is TGCAGTTCAACTGACGGCACAGATACGCAGTATTTT. This sequence encodes CSSTDGTDTQYF.

This chain connects TRBV5-1 to TRBJ1-1; D might be TRBD1 (6 bases). Trimming took off 0 bases at V and 2 bases at J, with 14 bases between the two ends. This CDR3 has 16 residues. Germline V CDR1 and CDR2: SGHRS, YFSETQ. In DNA form, the CDR3 reads TGCGCCAGCAGCTTGGATGGGACAACCCGAAACACTGAAGCTTTCTTT. Translated, it gives CASSLDGTTRNTEAFF.